The rows below give T cell receptor beta chains drawn from one sample of a study of blood T cell repertoires in COVID-19. Data came from immunoSEQ multiplex PCR; TCRdb stores just in-frame clones and leaves some out. The repertoire includes roughly 210,000 clones, 80% to 90% of them detected once, and 7% to 9% sits in the top ten. Sequencing was carried out using PBMCs or T cells enriched from blood (not recorded which). Every receptor here comes from a man younger than 40 in a cohort exposed to, infected with or recovered from COVID-19 (not recorded which). Each CDR3 is given with its conserved first and last residue.

TRBJ2-5,TRBV12-5,CASGGSGSETQYF
TRBJ2-3,TRBV6-4,CASSLAGETDTQYF
TRBJ1-6,TRBV6-5,CASLRDRGNSPLHF
TRBJ2-1,TRBV6-5,CASSYPGNEQFF
TRBJ1-2,TRBV19,CASSIGAGKVNYGYTF
TRBJ2-2,TRBV4-3,CAGKLLTGELFF
TRBJ2-1,TRBV5-8,CARQWLTTTNEQFF
TRBJ1-1,TRBV5-6,CASSRRGARGGEAFF
TRBJ2-1,TRBV11-2,CASSFSRDNNEQFF
TRBJ1-4,TRBV28,CASSPGGENEKLFF
TRBJ1-1,TRBV5-1,CASSPTWNTEAFF
TRBJ2-1,TRBV14,CAIPREGDNEQFF
TRBJ1-1,TRBV28,CASILGTATEAFF
TRBJ1-2,TRBV4-1,CASSQVPGGIGGDGYTF
TRBJ2-2,TRBV15,CATSRESGTGELFF
TRBJ1-6,TRBV7-2,CASSRNGPLHF